This T cell receptor beta chain was found in a study of blood T cell repertoires in COVID-19. The method was immunoSEQ multiplex PCR; TCRdb's version includes in-frame clones alone and lacks a portion of them. The sample holds 200,000 or so clones; around 83% are singletons and the top ten take around 6.1%. The CDR3 has 12 residues. The germline V gene has CDR1 SEHNR and CDR2 FQNEAQ (reference sequence). Deletions cut 0 bases from V and 8 bases from J, with 5 bases between. This chain links TRBV7-9 with TRBJ2-1; D is unclear. This sequence was found in a woman in her thirties or forties with acute or convalescent COVID-19. What was sequenced was peripheral blood. CDR3 sequence: CASSLAADEQFF. CDR3 DNA sequence: TGTGCCAGCAGCTTAGCGGCAGATGAGCAGTTCTTC. Full variable domain (outside the CDR3, taken from reference TRBV7-9 and TRBJ2-1): DTGVSQNPRHKITKRGQNVTFRCDPISEHNRLYWYRQTLGQGPEFLTYFQNEAQLEKSRLLSDRFSAERPKGSFSTLEIQRTEQGDSAMYLCASSLAADEQFFGPGTRLTVL.